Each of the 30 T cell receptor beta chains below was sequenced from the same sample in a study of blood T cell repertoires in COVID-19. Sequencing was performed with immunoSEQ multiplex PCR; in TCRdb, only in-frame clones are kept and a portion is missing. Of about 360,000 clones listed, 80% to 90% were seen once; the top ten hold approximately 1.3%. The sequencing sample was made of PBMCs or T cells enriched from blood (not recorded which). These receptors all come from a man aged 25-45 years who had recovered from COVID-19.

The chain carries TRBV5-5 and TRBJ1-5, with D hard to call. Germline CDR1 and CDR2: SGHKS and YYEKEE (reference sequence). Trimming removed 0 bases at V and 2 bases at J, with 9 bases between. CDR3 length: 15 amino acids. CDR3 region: CASSLVSGGNQPQHF. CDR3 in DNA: TGTGCCAGCAGCTTGGTATCTGGAGGCAATCAGCCCCAGCATTTT. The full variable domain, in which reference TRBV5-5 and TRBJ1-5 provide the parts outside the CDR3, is DAGVTQSPTHLIKTRGQQVTLRCSPISGHKSVSWYQQVLGQGPQFIFQYYEKEERGRGNFPDRFSARQFPNYSSELNVNALLLGDSALYLCASSLVSGGNQPQHFGDGTRLSIL.

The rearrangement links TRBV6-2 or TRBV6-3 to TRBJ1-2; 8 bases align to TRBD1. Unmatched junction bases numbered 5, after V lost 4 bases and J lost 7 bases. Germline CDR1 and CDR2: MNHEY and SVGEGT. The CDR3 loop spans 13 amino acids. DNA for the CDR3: TGTGCCAGCAGTTCCGAGGACAGGGTTGGCTACACCTTC. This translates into CASSSEDRVGYTF.

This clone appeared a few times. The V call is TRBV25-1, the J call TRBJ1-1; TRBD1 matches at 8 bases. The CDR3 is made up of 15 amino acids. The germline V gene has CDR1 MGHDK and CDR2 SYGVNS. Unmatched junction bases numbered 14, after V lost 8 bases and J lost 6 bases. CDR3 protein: CASLSGQGGWAEAFF. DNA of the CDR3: TGTGCCAGCTTATCCGGACAGGGAGGATGGGCTGAAGCTTTCTTT.

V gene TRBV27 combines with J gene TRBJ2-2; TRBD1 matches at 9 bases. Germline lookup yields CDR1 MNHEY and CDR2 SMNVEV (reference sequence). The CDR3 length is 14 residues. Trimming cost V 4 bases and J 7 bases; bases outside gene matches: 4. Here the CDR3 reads CASSSGTGSGELFF. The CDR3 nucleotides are TGTGCCAGCAGTTCCGGGACAGGGAGCGGGGAGCTGTTTTTT.

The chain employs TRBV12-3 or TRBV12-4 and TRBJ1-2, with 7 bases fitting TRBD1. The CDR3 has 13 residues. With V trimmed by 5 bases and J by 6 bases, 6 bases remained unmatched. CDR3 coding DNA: TGTGCCAGCAGTCTGGGGACAGTAAATGGCTACACCTTC. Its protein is CASSLGTVNGYTF.

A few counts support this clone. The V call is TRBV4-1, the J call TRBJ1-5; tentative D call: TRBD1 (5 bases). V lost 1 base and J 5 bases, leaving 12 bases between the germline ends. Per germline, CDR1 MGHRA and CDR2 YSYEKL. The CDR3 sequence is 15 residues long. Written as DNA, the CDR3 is TGCGCCAGCAGCCAAGGGACACCTCTGGATCAGCCCCAGCATTTT. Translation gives CASSQGTPLDQPQHF.

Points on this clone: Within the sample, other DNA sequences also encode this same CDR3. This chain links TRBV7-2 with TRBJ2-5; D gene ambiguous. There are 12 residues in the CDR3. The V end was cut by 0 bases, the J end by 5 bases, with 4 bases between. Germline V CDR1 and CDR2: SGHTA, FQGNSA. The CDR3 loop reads CASSLARETQYF. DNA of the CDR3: TGTGCCAGCAGCTTAGCGCGCGAGACCCAGTACTTC.

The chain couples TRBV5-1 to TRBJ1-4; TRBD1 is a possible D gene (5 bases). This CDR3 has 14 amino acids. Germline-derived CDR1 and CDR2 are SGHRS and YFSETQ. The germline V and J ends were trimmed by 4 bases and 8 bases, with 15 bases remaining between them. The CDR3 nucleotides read TGCGCCAGCAGCCCCCATGGGGCCCAGGAAAAACTGTTTTTT. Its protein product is CASSPHGAQEKLFF.

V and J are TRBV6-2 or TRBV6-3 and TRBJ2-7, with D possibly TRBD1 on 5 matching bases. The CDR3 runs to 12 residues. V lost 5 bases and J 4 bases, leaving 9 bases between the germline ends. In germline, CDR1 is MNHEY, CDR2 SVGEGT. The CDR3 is CASSHDSYEQYF. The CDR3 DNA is TGTGCCAGCAGTCACGACAGTTACGAGCAGTACTTC.

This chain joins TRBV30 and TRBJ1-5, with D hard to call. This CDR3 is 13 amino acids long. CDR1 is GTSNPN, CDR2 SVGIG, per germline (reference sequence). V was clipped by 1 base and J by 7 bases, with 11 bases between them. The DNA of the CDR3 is TGTGCCTGGAGTGCCGCCAGCGGGCAGCCCCAGCATTTT. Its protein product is CAWSAASGQPQHF.

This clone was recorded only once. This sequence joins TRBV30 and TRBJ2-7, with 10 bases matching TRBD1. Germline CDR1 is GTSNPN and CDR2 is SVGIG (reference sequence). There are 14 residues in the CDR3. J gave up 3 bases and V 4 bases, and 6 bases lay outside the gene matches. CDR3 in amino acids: CAWTFGTGDYEQYF. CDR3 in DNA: TGTGCCTGGACCTTCGGGACAGGGGACTACGAGCAGTACTTC.

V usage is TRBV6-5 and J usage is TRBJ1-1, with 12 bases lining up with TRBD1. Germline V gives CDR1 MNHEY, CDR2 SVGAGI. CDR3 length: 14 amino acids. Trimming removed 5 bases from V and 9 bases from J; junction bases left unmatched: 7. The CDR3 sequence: CASSPPGTGGQAFF. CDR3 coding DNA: TGTGCCAGCAGTCCCCCCGGGACAGGGGGCCAAGCTTTCTTT.

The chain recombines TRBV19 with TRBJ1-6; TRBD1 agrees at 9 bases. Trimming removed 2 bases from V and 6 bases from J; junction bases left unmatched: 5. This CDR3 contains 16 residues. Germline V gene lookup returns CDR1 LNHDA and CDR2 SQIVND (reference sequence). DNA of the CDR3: TGTGCCAGTAGTATACAGATGGGACAGGGTAATTCACCCCTCCACTTT. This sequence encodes CASSIQMGQGNSPLHF.

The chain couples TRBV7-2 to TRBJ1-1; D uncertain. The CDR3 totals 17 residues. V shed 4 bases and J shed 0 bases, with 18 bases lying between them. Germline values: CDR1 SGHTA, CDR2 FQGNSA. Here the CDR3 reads CASSSPRSRTMNTEAFF. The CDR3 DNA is TGTGCCAGCAGCTCCCCAAGGAGTCGGACTATGAACACTGAAGCTTTCTTT.

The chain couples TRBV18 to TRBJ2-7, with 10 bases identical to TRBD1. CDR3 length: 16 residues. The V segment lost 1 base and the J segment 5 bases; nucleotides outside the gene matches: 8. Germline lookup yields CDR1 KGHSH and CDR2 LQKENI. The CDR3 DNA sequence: TGTGCCAGCTCACCACGGGAGGGACAGGGGTATAACGAGCAGTACTTC. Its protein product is CASSPREGQGYNEQYF.

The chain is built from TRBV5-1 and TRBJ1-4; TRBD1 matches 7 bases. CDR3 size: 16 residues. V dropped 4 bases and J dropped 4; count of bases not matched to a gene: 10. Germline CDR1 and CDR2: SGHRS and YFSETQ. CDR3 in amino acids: CASSLQGGTVNEKLFF. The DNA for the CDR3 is TGCGCCAGCAGCCTACAAGGCGGGACAGTTAATGAAAAACTGTTTTTT.

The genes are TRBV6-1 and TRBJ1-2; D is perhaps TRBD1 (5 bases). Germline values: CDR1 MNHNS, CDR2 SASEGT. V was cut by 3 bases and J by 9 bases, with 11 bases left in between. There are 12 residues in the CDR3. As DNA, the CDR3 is TGTGCCAGCAGTGACAGGGCTGGTTGCTACACCTTC. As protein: CASSDRAGCYTF.

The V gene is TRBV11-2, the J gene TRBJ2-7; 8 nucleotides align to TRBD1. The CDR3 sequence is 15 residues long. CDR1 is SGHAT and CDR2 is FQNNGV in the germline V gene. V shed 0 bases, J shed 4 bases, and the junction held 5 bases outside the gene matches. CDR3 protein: CASSLDWTGTYEQYF. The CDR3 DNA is TGTGCCAGCAGCTTAGATTGGACAGGGACGTACGAGCAGTACTTC.

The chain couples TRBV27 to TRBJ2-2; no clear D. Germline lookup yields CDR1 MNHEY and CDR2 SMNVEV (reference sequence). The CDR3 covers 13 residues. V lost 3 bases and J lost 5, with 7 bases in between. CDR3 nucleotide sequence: TGTGCCAGCAGTTTCTGGGCGACCGGGGAGCTGTTTTTT. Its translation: CASSFWATGELFF.

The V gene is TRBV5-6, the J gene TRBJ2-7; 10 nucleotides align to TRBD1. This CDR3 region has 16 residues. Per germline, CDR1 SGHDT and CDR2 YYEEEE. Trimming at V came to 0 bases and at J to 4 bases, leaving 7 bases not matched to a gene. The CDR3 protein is CASSLEGQGLKYEQYF. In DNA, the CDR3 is TGTGCCAGCAGCTTGGAGGGACAGGGGTTAAAGTACGAGCAGTACTTC.

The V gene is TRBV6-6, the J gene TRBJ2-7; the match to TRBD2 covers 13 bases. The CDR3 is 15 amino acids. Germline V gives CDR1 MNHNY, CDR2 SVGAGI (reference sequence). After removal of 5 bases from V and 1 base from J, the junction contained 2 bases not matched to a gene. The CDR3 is CASSETSGGSYEQYF. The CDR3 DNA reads TGTGCCAGCAGTGAGACTAGCGGGGGGTCCTACGAGCAGTACTTC.

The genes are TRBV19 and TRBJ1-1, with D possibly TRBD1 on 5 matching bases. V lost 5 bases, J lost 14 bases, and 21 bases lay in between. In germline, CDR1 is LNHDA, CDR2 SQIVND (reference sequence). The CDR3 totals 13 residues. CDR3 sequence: CASSSEDIFARFF. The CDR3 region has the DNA TGTGCCAGTAGTTCCGAGGACATCTTCGCGAGATTCTTT.

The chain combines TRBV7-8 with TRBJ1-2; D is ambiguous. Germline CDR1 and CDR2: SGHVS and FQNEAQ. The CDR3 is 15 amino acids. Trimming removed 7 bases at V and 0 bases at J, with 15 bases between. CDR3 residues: CASTPPGIPNYGYTF. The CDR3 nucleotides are TGTGCCAGCACACCCCCCGGGATCCCTAACTATGGCTACACCTTC.

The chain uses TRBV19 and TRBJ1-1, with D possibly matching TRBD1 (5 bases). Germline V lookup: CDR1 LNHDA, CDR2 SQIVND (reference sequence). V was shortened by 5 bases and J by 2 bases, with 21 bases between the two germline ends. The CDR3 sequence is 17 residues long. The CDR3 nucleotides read TGTGCCAGTAGTCCCCCTTTTCAGGGTACGGCAAACACTGAAGCTTTCTTT. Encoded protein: CASSPPFQGTANTEAFF.

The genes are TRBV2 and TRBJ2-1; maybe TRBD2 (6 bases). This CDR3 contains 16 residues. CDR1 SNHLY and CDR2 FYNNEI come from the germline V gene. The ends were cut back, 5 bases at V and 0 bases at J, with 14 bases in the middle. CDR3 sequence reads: CASSSLALSSYNEQFF. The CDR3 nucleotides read TGTGCCAGCAGTAGTCTAGCGCTGAGCTCCTACAATGAGCAGTTCTTC.

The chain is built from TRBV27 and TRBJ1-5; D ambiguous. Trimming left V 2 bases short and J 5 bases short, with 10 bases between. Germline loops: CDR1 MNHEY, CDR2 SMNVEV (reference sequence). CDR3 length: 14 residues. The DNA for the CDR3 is TGTGCCAGCAGTTTAGGAGGACTCTATCAGCCCCAGCATTTT. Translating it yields CASSLGGLYQPQHF.

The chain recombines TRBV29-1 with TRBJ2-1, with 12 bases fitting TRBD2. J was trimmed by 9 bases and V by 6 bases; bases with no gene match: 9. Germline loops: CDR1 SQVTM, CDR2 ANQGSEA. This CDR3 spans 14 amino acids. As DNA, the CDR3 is TGCAGCGTGGAACCTAGCGGGGGGGCCCTTGAGCAGTTCTTC. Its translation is CSVEPSGGALEQFF.

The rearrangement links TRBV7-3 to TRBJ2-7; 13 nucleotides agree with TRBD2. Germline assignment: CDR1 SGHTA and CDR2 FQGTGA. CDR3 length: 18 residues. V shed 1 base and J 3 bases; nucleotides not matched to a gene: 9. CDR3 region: CASSLNPGLAGANYEQYF. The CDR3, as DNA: TGTGCCAGCAGCTTAAACCCCGGACTAGCGGGGGCCAACTACGAGCAGTACTTC.

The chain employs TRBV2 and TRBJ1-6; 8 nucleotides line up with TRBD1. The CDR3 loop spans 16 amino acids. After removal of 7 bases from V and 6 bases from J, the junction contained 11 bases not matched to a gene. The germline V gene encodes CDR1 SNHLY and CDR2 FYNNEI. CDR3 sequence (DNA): TGTGCCAGCACCCTAGGGGTGGGACAGGTTAATTCACCCCTCCACTTT. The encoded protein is CASTLGVGQVNSPLHF.

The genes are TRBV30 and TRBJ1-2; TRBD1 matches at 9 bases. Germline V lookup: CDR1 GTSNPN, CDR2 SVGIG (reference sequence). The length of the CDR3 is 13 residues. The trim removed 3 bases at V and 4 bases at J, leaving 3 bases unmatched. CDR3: CAWSGQGSYGYTF. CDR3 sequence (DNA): TGTGCCTGGAGCGGACAGGGGTCCTATGGCTACACCTTC.